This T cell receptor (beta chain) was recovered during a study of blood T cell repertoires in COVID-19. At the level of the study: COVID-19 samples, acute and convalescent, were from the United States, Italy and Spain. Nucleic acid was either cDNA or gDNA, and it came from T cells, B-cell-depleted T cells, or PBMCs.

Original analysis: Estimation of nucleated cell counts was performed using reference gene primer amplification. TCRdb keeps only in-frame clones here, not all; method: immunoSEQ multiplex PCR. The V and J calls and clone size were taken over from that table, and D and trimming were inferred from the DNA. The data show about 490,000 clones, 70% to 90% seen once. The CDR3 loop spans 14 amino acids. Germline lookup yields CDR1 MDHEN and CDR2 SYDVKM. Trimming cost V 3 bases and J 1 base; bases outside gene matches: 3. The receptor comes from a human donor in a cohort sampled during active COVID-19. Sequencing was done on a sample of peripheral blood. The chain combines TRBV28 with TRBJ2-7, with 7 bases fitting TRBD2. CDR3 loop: CASSLTAGSYEQYF. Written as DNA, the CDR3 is TGTGCCAGCAGTTTGACAGCGGGGTCCTACGAGCAGTACTTC.